These 28 T cell receptor beta chains share one sample of origin, sequenced in a study of cytomegalovirus exposure and HLA in healthy donors. With 60 Vbeta and 13 Jbeta primers, the PCR was carried out. TCRdb's table, derived via immunoSEQ multiplex PCR, lists solely in-frame clones and lacks some. The sample contains about 99,000 clones, about 78% of which appear only once. Sequences were obtained from PBMCs. The receptors shown here come from a man between 35 and 55 years old in good health and CMV-seronegative.

The V gene is TRBV29-1, the J gene TRBJ2-4; D is possibly TRBD2 (6 bases). This CDR3 has 16 residues. Trimming removed 6 bases from V and 0 bases from J, with 18 bases in between. Germline loops: CDR1 SQVTM, CDR2 ANQGSEA. The CDR3 bases are TGCAGCGTGGAGGGCAGGTCCACACTAGCCAAAAACATTCAGTACTTC. This codes for CSVEGRSTLAKNIQYF.

CDR3 residues: CAWRTPGTGAYEQYF. The CDR3 DNA reads as TGTGCCTGGAGGACCCCCGGGACAGGGGCCTACGAGCAGTACTTC. The chain is built from TRBV30 and TRBJ2-7; 10 positions match TRBD1. Germline lookup yields CDR1 GTSNPN and CDR2 SVGIG (reference sequence). J lost 2 bases, V lost 3 bases, and 7 bases had no gene match. This CDR3 contains 15 residues.

V is TRBV7-6 and J is TRBJ2-1, with 10 bases matching TRBD2. The germline CDR1 and CDR2 sequences are SGHVS and FNYEAQ. CDR3 size: 16 residues. The V segment lost 5 bases and the J segment 4 bases; nucleotides outside the gene matches: 8. The CDR3 DNA reads TGTGCCAGCAGCCCCCTAGCGGGGGTTTTATACAATGAGCAGTTCTTC. Translated: CASSPLAGVLYNEQFF.

The rearrangement joins TRBV5-7 to TRBJ2-2; 13 nucleotides line up with TRBD2. TRBV5-7 falls under the ORF class, with uncertain function. The CDR3 runs 17 residues. The ends lost 1 base at V and 2 bases at J; junction bases unmatched: 2. Here the CDR3 DNA reads TGTGCCAGCAGCTTGACTAGCGGGAGGGCTAACACCGGGGAGCTGTTTTTT. Translated: CASSLTSGRANTGELFF.

The chain uses TRBV2 and TRBJ2-1, with TRBD2 matching 8 bases. Trimming took 4 bases from V and 0 from J; bases not matched to a gene: 2. Germline CDR1 SNHLY, CDR2 FYNNEI. The CDR3 covers 15 residues. CDR3 in DNA: TGTGCCAGCAGTGCAAGCGGGAGCTCCTACAATGAGCAGTTCTTC. Amino acids: CASSASGSSYNEQFF.

The chain employs TRBV30 and TRBJ2-5; 8 bases are a match to TRBD1. V was pared by 5 bases and J by 5 bases, with 13 bases of the junction left unmatched. Germline CDR1 and CDR2: GTSNPN and SVGIG (reference sequence). CDR3 size: 15 residues. The CDR3 DNA follows: TGTGCCTGGGCGACCTTGGACAGGGAAGAGGAGACCCAGTACTTC. Its protein product is CAWATLDREEETQYF.

The rearrangement links TRBV7-9 to TRBJ2-2, with 10 bases identical to TRBD2. CDR1 and CDR2 from the germline V gene are SEHNR and FQNEAQ (reference sequence). Trimming cost V 10 bases and J 3 bases; bases outside gene matches: 11. The CDR3 extends over 16 amino acids. CDR3 sequence reads: CATNRGLAGDTGELFF. DNA of the CDR3: TGTGCCACCAACCGGGGTCTAGCGGGAGACACCGGGGAGCTGTTTTTT.

This chain connects TRBV7-9 to TRBJ2-1, with 13 bases matching TRBD2. From germline, CDR1 is SEHNR and CDR2 FQNEAQ (reference sequence). V gave up 5 bases and J gave up 4 bases; unmatched junction bases: 8. This CDR3 spans 17 amino acids. CDR3 coding DNA: TGTGCCAGCAGCCTACAAGCGACTAGCGGGGGGTACAATGAGCAGTTCTTC. The encoded protein is CASSLQATSGGYNEQFF.

The chain recombines TRBV9 with TRBJ1-5; perhaps TRBD1 as D (6 bases). This CDR3 contains 14 residues. Germline CDR1 reads SGDLS; CDR2 reads YYNGEE. V lost 4 bases and J 6 bases, leaving 14 bases between the germline ends. For the CDR3, the DNA is TGTGCCAGCAGCATAGGAGGGGGGGGTCAGCCCCAGCATTTT. Translation gives CASSIGGGGQPQHF. Complete variable domain (other parts from reference TRBV9 and TRBJ1-5): DSGVTQTPKHLITATGQRVTLRCSPRSGDLSVYWYQQSLDQGLQFLIQYYNGEERAKGNILERFSAQQFPDLHSELNLSSLELGDSALYFCASSIGGGGQPQHFGDGTRLSIL.

V gene TRBV7-9 combines with J gene TRBJ1-3; possibly TRBD1 for D (6 bases). The CDR3 length is 13 residues. V lost 6 bases and J lost 4, with 10 bases in between. CDR1 and CDR2 from the germline V gene are SEHNR and FQNEAQ (reference sequence). Written as DNA, the CDR3 is TGTGCCAGCAGGGAGACAGGAGGAAACACCATATATTTT. Translating it yields CASRETGGNTIYF.

The rearrangement uses TRBV6-1 and TRBJ1-6; no clear D. Trimming left V 1 base short and J 8 bases short, with 18 bases between. This CDR3 is 17 amino acids long. Germline values: CDR1 MNHNS, CDR2 SASEGT. In nucleotides, the CDR3 is TGTGCCAGCAGTGAAGTCCAGGCACAAGATGGTTATTCACCCCTCCACTTT. Protein: CASSEVQAQDGYSPLHF.

The V call is TRBV6-6, the J call TRBJ1-5; 9 nucleotides match TRBD1. Germline CDR1 reads MNHNY; CDR2 reads SVGAGI (reference sequence). After removal of 5 bases from V and 1 base from J, the junction contained 3 bases not matched to a gene. The CDR3 runs to 15 residues. CDR3 DNA sequence: TGTGCCAGCAGTCGACAGGGGGAAAGCAATCAGCCCCAGCATTTT. Encoded protein: CASSRQGESNQPQHF.

This chain uses TRBV10-3 with TRBJ2-3, with 12 bases fitting TRBD2. V dropped 2 bases and J dropped 3; count of bases not matched to a gene: 9. This CDR3 has 18 residues. The germline V gene encodes CDR1 ENHRY and CDR2 SYGVKD. CDR3 sequence reads: CAISERPGLAGGTDTQYF. The CDR3 DNA reads TGTGCCATCAGTGAGCGCCCCGGCCTAGCGGGAGGGACAGATACGCAGTATTTT.

This sequence joins TRBV28 and TRBJ1-5; the match to TRBD1 covers 8 bases. Germline loops: CDR1 MDHEN, CDR2 SYDVKM. Losses at the gene ends were 6 bases for V and 2 bases for J; bases not matched to a gene: 6. The length of the CDR3 is 15 residues. CDR3: CASRPDRDGNQPQHF. The CDR3 nucleotides read TGTGCCAGCAGACCGGACAGGGACGGCAATCAGCCCCAGCATTTT.

The CDR3 DNA reads TGTGCCAGCAGTTTTTTGACTAGCGGGGAAGAGCAGTTCTTC. Its protein product is CASSFLTSGEEQFF. The chain couples TRBV28 to TRBJ2-1, with 11 bases fitting TRBD2. The CDR3 is 14 residues long. Germline V gene sequence: CDR1 MDHEN, CDR2 SYDVKM. The V gene end was trimmed by 3 bases and the J gene end by 10 bases; junction bases not matched to a gene: 5.

Of note for this clone: An end of the junction differs from the germline gene, which may be a read error. The chain uses TRBV6-5 and TRBJ1-2; no reliable D call. CDR1 and CDR2 (germline): MNHEY, SVGAGI. The CDR3 is 14 amino acids. The CDR3 DNA reads as TGTGCCAGCAGTCCCGAGGGATTCACCTATGGCTACCCCTTC. Translated, it gives CASSPEGFTYGYPF.

The chain links TRBV28 to TRBJ1-1, with a tentative D call TRBD1 (5 bases). Trimming took off 1 base at V and 0 bases at J, with 15 bases between the two ends. Germline V gives CDR1 MDHEN, CDR2 SYDVKM. The CDR3 is made up of 17 amino acids. CDR3 protein: CASSLLGTRGVNTEAFF. The CDR3 DNA sequence: TGTGCCAGCAGTTTATTAGGGACCCGGGGGGTGAACACTGAAGCTTTCTTT. The full variable domain, its missing parts supplied by reference TRBV28 and TRBJ1-1, is DVKVTQSSRYLVKRTGEKVFLECVQDMDHENMFWYRQDPGLGLRLIYFSYDVKMKEKGDIPEGYSVSREKKERFSLILESASTNQTSMYLCASSLLGTRGVNTEAFFGQGTRLTVV.

The table lists this clone with a count of one. The chain employs TRBV28 and TRBJ2-3; 10 nucleotides match TRBD2. J was trimmed by 1 base and V by 3 bases; bases with no gene match: 4. In germline, CDR1 is MDHEN, CDR2 SYDVKM. The CDR3 extends over 16 amino acids. For the CDR3, the DNA is TGTGCCAGCAGTTTGGCAACTAGCGGGGGCACAGATACGCAGTATTTT. Its protein is CASSLATSGGTDTQYF. Supplemented by reference TRBV28 and TRBJ2-3, the full variable domain reads DVKVTQSSRYLVKRTGEKVFLECVQDMDHENMFWYRQDPGLGLRLIYFSYDVKMKEKGDIPEGYSVSREKKERFSLILESASTNQTSMYLCASSLATSGGTDTQYFGPGTRLTVL.

The V call is TRBV2, the J call TRBJ2-5; TRBD1 matches at 7 bases. Germline V gene sequence: CDR1 SNHLY, CDR2 FYNNEI. CDR3 length: 16 amino acids. V lost 6 bases to trimming and J lost 6 bases; unmatched junction nucleotides: 16. The CDR3 sequence: CASSRIRDSVRKTQYF. The CDR3 DNA reads as TGTGCCAGCAGCAGGATCCGGGACAGCGTTAGAAAGACCCAGTACTTC.

The V gene is TRBV28, the J gene TRBJ1-5; the D is unclear. V lost 4 bases and J lost 8, with 12 bases in between. Looked up from germline, CDR1 is MDHEN and CDR2 is SYDVKM. The CDR3 consists of 13 residues. The CDR3 region is CASSSMGYEPQHF. CDR3 in DNA: TGTGCCAGCAGTTCTATGGGCTATGAGCCCCAGCATTTT.

In this sample, this clone turned up once. This sample includes further DNA sequences coding for the same CDR3. The rearrangement uses TRBV20-1 and TRBJ1-6; a weak D match, TRBD1 (6 bases). CDR1 is DFQATT, CDR2 SNEGSKA, per germline (reference sequence). The CDR3 is 11 residues long. The ends were cut back, 6 bases at V and 10 bases at J, with 10 bases in the middle. The CDR3 bases are TGCAGTGCGGGGGCCTACTCACCCCTCCACTTT. As protein: CSAGAYSPLHF.

The gene calls are TRBV6-5 and TRBJ1-4; D is uncertain. Deletions cut 0 bases from V and 5 bases from J, with 10 bases between. Per the germline V gene, CDR1 is MNHEY and CDR2 is SVGAGI. CDR3 size: 15 residues. For the CDR3, the DNA is TGTGCCAGCAGTTACTCGAGCGGGATGAATGAAAAACTGTTTTTT. Translating it yields CASSYSSGMNEKLFF.

The chain uses TRBV5-1 and TRBJ2-2; D is unresolved. The CDR3 totals 14 residues. Germline V gene sequence: CDR1 SGHRS, CDR2 YFSETQ. Trimming removed 4 bases from V and 6 bases from J, with 13 bases in between. The CDR3, as DNA: TGCGCCAGCAGCCCGGAGACTCCGGCCGGGGAGCTGTTTTTT. It specifies CASSPETPAGELFF. The full variable domain, with the rest looked up from reference TRBV5-1 and TRBJ2-2, is KAGVTQTPRYLIKTRGQQVTLSCSPISGHRSVSWYQQTPGQGLQFLFEYFSETQRNKGNFPGRFSGRQFSNSRSEMNVSTLELGDSALYLCASSPETPAGELFFGEGSRLTVL.

The V call is TRBV5-1, the J call TRBJ2-7, with 7 bases lining up with TRBD1. The CDR3 spans 15 residues. CDR1 is SGHRS and CDR2 is YFSETQ in the germline V gene. V lost 0 bases to trimming and J lost 2 bases; unmatched junction nucleotides: 5. The chain's CDR3 is CASSLGGTAPYEQYF. Written as DNA, the CDR3 is TGCGCCAGCAGCTTGGGAGGGACAGCCCCCTACGAGCAGTACTTC.

This clone was detected a few times. This chain connects TRBV4-2 to TRBJ1-1; no clear D. Germline CDR1 and CDR2: LGHNA and YNFKEQ. This CDR3 region has 14 residues. Trimming left V 0 bases short and J 3 bases short, with 8 bases between. The CDR3 nucleotides read TGTGCCAGCAGCCAAGATGTTGCGGACACTGAAGCTTTCTTT. Translated, it gives CASSQDVADTEAFF.

This chain connects TRBV10-2 to TRBJ2-5, with a tentative D call TRBD1 (7 bases). This CDR3 is 15 amino acids long. Germline V gene lookup returns CDR1 WSHSY and CDR2 SAAADI. V was trimmed by 0 bases and J by 4 bases, leaving 12 bases between them. The CDR3 spells CASSESPGGGETQYF. CDR3 nucleotide sequence: TGCGCCAGCAGTGAGTCTCCAGGGGGAGGAGAGACCCAGTACTTC.

This clone was seen just once. The V and J genes are TRBV29-1 and TRBJ2-3, with 9 bases matching TRBD2. Trimming at V came to 5 bases and at J to 4 bases, leaving 10 bases not matched to a gene. CDR1 is SQVTM and CDR2 is ANQGSEA in the germline V gene. This CDR3 is built from 15 residues. The CDR3 protein is CSVYSGRGRADTQYF. DNA of the CDR3: TGCAGCGTTTATAGCGGGAGAGGAAGGGCAGATACGCAGTATTTT.

The chain couples TRBV5-6 to TRBJ2-7; 9 bases match TRBD2. Germline CDR1 reads SGHDT; CDR2 reads YYEEEE. V shed 2 bases and J 5 bases; nucleotides not matched to a gene: 5. CDR3 length equals 14 residues. Here the CDR3 reads CASSFPGLAHEQYF. The CDR3 DNA is TGTGCCAGCAGCTTCCCGGGACTAGCTCACGAGCAGTACTTC.